This T cell receptor beta chain is from a study of CD8 T cells in Susac syndrome. With random hexamers, reverse transcription was performed on about 0.5 to 1 ug of RNA. Each CDR3 protein is one row after TCRdb ran MiXCR on the immunoSEQ multiplex PCR reads. The sample contains 95,000 to 150,000 distinct CDR3 sequences, about 94% of which appear only once. Trimming took 6 bases from V and 3 from J; bases not matched to a gene: 10. The length of the CDR3 is 16 residues. In germline, CDR1 is LNHDA, CDR2 SQIVND (reference sequence). The Susac syndrome patients fit the recently defined diagnostic criteria for definite or probable disease.

This sequence joins TRBV19 and TRBJ1-1, with 10 bases fitting TRBD1. This clonotype was sampled from a human donor with Susac syndrome. Sequenced input: CD8+ T cells from PBMCs. The CDR3 spells CASRPLTGGEDTEAFF. The CDR3 nucleotides are TGTGCCAGTAGACCCCTGACAGGGGGCGAGGACACTGAAGCTTTCTTT.